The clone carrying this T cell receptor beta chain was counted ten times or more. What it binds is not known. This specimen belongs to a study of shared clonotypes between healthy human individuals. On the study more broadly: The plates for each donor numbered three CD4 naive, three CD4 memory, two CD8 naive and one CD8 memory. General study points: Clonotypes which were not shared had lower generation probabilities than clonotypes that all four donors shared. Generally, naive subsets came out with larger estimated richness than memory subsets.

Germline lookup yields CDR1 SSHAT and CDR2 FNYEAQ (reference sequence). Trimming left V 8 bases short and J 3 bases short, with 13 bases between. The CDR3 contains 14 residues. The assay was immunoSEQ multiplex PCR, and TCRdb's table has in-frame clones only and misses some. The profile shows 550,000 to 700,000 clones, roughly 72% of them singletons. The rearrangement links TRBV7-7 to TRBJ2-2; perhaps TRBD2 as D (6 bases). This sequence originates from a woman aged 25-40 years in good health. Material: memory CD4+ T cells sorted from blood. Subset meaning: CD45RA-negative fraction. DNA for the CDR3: TGTGCCAGCCGTCGGGAGTTTGACACCGGGGAGCTGTTTTTT. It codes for CASRREFDTGELFF.